One and the same sample provided the 2 T cell receptor beta chains below, sequenced in a study of cytomegalovirus exposure and HLA in healthy donors. Both 60 Vbeta primers and 13 Jbeta primers went into the PCR. Assay: immunoSEQ multiplex PCR; the TCRdb copy retains only in-frame clones and omits some. The repertoire holds about 150,000 clones, with approximately 81% as singletons. What was sequenced was PBMCs. The receptors shown here come from a man between 45 and 60 years old in good health and CMV-seropositive.

The chain combines TRBV28 with TRBJ2-6, with D hard to call. V was cut by 5 bases and J by 1 base, with 12 bases left in between. Looked up from germline, CDR1 is MDHEN and CDR2 is SYDVKM. The CDR3 is 16 residues long. CDR3 sequence: CASSPQWASGANVLTF. CDR3 bases: TGTGCCAGCAGTCCCCAATGGGCATCTGGGGCCAACGTCCTGACTTTC.

In its sample, this clone was seen once. The CDR3 here is CASSVGAPGAGTGELFF. CDR3 nucleotide sequence: TGTGCCAGCAGCGTAGGGGCCCCTGGGGCAGGCACCGGGGAGCTGTTTTTT. The chain has TRBV9 and TRBJ2-2, with D possibly TRBD1 on 5 matching bases. Trimming cost V 0 bases and J 4 bases, with 16 bases left between them. CDR1 is SGDLS and CDR2 is YYNGEE in the germline V gene. The CDR3 length is 17 residues.